A single T cell receptor beta chain is shown here with its context. What it binds is not known. This entry belongs to a study of shared clonotypes between healthy human individuals. Study findings and constraints: Only blood was sampled; tissue repertoires likely differ.

Both subsets, CD45RA+ naive and CD45RA-negative memory, were split from the CD4+ cells. Assay used: immunoSEQ multiplex PCR; TCRdb lists only in-frame clones, some missing. The profile shows roughly 700,000 clones, approximately 79% of them singletons. V was pared by 0 bases and J by 13 bases, with 19 bases between. CDR3 length: 14 residues. Germline assignment: CDR1 SGHAT and CDR2 FQNNGV. The source is a woman under 40 in good health. The sample comprised memory CD4+ T cells sorted from blood. Specified subset: CD45RA-negative fraction. The chain is built from TRBV11-2 and TRBJ2-7; D is tentatively TRBD1 or TRBD2 (5 bases each). For the CDR3, the DNA is TGTGCCAGCAGCTTAGATGAGGGGCTAGCCCTGTTCTACTTC. As protein: CASSLDEGLALFYF. Full variable domain (remainder filled in from reference TRBV11-2 and TRBJ2-7): EAGVAQSPRYKIIEKRQSVAFWCNPISGHATLYWYQQILGQGPKLLIQFQNNGVVDDSQLPKDRFSAERLKGVDSTLKIQPAKLEDSAVYLCASSLDEGLALFYFGPGTRLTVT.